The source of this T cell receptor beta chain is a study of T cells in Graves' hyperthyroidism and ophthalmopathy. Turning to the study itself: Peripheral blood sampling occurred at initial diagnosis, before any treatment.

There were TCR beta CDR3 regions amplified from RNA transcripts. TCR CDR3 underwent first-round RT-PCR with the HTBI primer set. TCRdb recomputed calls from the multiplex PCR reads with MiXCR, one row per CDR3 protein. Here the sample spans hundreds of thousands of distinct CDR3 sequences, approximately 16% being singletons. The cohort's ophthalmopathy patients, a group with duration under 3 months, had a Clinical Activity Score of at least 3 and a NOSPECS grade of at least 4. Thyroid ultrasound and orbital computed tomography, with clinical symptoms and serum thyroxine and TRAb, informed diagnoses. PBMCs were obtained from 10 ml fresh peripheral blood. Germline CDR1 and CDR2: DFQATT and SNEGSKA (reference sequence). The V and J ends lost 5 bases and 0 bases, in that order; junction bases with no gene match: 10. This CDR3 comprises 16 residues.

The receptor's source is a woman aged 40 to 50 with Graves' ophthalmopathy. Sample: blood. The chain joins TRBV20-1 to TRBJ2-7, with TRBD1 matching 10 bases. The CDR3 protein is CSAGRQGASHSYEQYF. The CDR3 bases are TGCAGTGCTGGGAGACAGGGGGCGAGCCACTCCTACGAGCAGTACTTC.